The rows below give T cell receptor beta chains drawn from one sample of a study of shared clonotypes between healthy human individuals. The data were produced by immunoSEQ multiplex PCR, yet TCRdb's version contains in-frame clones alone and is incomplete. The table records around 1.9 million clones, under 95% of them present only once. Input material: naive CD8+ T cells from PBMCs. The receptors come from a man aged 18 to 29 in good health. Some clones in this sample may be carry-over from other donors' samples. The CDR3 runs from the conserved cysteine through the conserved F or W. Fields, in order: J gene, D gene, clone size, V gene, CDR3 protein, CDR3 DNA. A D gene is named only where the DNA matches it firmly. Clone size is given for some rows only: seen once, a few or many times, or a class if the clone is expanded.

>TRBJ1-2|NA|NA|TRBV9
CASSVEAHSAVAGYTF
TGTGCCAGCAGCGTAGAAGCCCACTCGGCAGTTGCAGGCTACACCTTC
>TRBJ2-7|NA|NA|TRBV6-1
CASSETPWATYEQYF
TGTGCCAGCAGTGAAACCCCCTGGGCGACCTACGAGCAGTACTTC
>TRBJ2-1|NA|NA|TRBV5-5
CASSFDGDSPDEQFF
TGTGCCAGCAGCTTCGACGGGGATTCTCCGGATGAGCAGTTCTTC
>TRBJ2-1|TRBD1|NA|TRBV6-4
CASSAGQGEINEQFF
TGTGCCAGCAGTGCCGGACAGGGGGAAATCAATGAGCAGTTCTTC
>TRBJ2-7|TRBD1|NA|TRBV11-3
CASSWTGGDYEQYF
TGTGCCAGCAGCTGGACAGGGGGCGACTACGAGCAGTACTTC
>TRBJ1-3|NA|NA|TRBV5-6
CASSVGGSGNTIYF
TGTGCCAGCAGCGTAGGGGGCTCTGGAAACACCATATATTTT
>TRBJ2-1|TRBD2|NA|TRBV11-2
CASLLAGGNEQFF
TGTGCCAGCTTACTAGCGGGGGGCAATGAGCAGTTCTTC
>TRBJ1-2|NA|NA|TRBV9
CASSVAEGRDLNYGYTF
TGTGCCAGCAGCGTAGCAGAGGGTAGAGATTTGAACTATGGCTACACCTTC
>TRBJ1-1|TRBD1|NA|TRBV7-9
CASSSARDSHTEAFF
TGTGCCAGCAGCTCAGCACGGGACAGTCACACTGAAGCTTTCTTT
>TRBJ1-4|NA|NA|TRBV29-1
CSVWQGEKLFF
TGCAGCGTGTGGCAGGGAGAAAAACTGTTTTTT
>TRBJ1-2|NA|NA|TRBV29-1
CSAVGSYGYTF
TGCAGCGCCGTGGGAAGTTATGGCTACACCTTC
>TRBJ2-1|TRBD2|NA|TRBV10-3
CAISDPGLAYNEQFF
TGTGCCATCAGTGACCCGGGACTAGCGTACAATGAGCAGTTCTTC
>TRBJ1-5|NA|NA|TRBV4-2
CASSQEIGQPQHF
TGTGCCAGCAGCCAAGAGATTGGTCAGCCCCAGCATTTT
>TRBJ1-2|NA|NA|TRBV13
CASRRGGRSYGYTF
TGTGCCAGCAGACGGGGGGGCAGGAGTTATGGCTACACCTTC
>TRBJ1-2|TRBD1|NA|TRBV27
CASSVGQGANNGYTF
TGTGCCAGCAGTGTCGGACAGGGGGCGAACAATGGCTACACCTTC
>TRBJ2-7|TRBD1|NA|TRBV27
CASRTGTGSPEQYF
TGTGCCAGCAGAACCGGGACAGGGTCCCCCGAGCAGTACTTC
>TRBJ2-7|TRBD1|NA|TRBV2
CASSDRDRVYEQYF
TGTGCCAGCAGTGACCGGGACAGGGTCTACGAGCAGTACTTC
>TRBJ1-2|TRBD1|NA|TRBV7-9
CASSQGQGDGYTF
TGTGCCAGCAGTCAAGGACAGGGTGATGGCTACACCTTC
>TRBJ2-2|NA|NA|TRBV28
CASSFRSTGELFF
TGTGCCAGCAGTTTTCGTAGCACCGGGGAGCTGTTTTTT
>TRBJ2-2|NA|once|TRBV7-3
CASSSDTGTGELFF
TGTGCCAGCAGCTCGGACACGGGGACCGGGGAGCTGTTTTTT
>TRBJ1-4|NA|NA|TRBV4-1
CASSQGTLSGWGGEKLFF
TGCGCCAGCAGCCAAGGCACCCTCAGCGGGTGGGGAGGAGAAAAACTGTTTTTT
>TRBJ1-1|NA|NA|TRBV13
CASSTGDLEDTEAFF
TGTGCCAGCAGCACGGGGGACTTAGAAGACACTGAAGCTTTCTTT
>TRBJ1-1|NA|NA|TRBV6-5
CASSLGQGPEAFF
TGTGCCAGCAGTTTGGGGCAGGGCCCTGAAGCTTTCTTT
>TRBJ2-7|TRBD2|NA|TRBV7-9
CASSSPPSGSSYEQYF
TGTGCCAGCAGCTCCCCTCCCAGCGGGAGCTCCTACGAGCAGTACTTC
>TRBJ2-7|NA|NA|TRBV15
CATSRDLRQRAYEQYF
TGTGCCACCAGCAGAGATTTGCGGCAGCGGGCCTACGAGCAGTACTTC
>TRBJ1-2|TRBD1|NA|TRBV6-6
CASSHALGTGHDGYTF
TGTGCCAGCAGTCACGCCTTAGGGACAGGCCATGATGGCTACACCTTC
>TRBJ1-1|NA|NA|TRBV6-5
CASRPAGYTEAFF
TGTGCCAGCAGGCCCGCAGGGTACACTGAAGCTTTCTTT
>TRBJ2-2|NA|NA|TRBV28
CASSLYSGRTGELFF
TGTGCCAGCAGTTTATATTCGGGACGGACCGGGGAGCTGTTTTTT
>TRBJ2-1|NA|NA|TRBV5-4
CASNLAGAPGDEQFF
TGTGCCAGCAACTTGGCGGGGGCTCCCGGAGATGAGCAGTTCTTC
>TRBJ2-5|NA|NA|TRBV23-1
CASSQSNRDETQYF
TGCGCCAGCAGTCAATCTAACAGGGACGAGACCCAGTACTTC
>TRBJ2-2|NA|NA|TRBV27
CASRYGLGELFF
TGTGCCAGCAGATATGGTCTCGGGGAGCTGTTTTTT
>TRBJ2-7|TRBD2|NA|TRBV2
CASSDLLAGSYEQYF
TGTGCCAGCAGTGACCTACTAGCGGGGTCCTACGAGCAGTACTTC